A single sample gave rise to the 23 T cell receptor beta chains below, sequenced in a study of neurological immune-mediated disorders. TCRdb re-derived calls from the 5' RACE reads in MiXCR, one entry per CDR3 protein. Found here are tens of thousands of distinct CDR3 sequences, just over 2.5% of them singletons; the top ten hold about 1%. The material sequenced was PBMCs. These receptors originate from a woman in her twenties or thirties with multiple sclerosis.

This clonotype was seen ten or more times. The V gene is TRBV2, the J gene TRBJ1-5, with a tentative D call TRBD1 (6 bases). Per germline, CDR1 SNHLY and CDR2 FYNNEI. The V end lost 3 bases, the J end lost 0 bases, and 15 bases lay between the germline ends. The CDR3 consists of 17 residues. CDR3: CASSEGTGTPSNQPQHF. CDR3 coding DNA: TGTGCCAGCAGTGAGGGTACAGGGACCCCTAGCAATCAGCCCCAGCATTTT.

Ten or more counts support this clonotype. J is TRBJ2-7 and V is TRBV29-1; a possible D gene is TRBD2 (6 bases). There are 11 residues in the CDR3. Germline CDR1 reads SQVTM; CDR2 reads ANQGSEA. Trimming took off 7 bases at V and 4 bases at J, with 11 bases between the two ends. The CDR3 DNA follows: TGCAGCGCCAACCGGGGGTACGAGCAGTACTTC. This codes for CSANRGYEQYF.

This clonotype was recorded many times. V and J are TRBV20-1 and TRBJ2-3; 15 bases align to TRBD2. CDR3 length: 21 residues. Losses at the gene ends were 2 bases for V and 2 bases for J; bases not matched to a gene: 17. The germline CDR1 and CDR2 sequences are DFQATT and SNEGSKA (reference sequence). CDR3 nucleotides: TGCAGTGCTAGATTAGGACTAGCGGGAGGGCCGTTTCTGCCTGACACAGATACGCAGTATTTT. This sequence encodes CSARLGLAGGPFLPDTDTQYF.

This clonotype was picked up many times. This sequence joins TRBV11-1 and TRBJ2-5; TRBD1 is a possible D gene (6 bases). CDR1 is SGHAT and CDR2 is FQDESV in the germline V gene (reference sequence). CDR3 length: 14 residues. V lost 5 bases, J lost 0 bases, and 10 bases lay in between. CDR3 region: CASSPGQYQETQYF. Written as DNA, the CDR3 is TGTGCCAGCAGCCCCGGACAGTACCAAGAGACCCAGTACTTC.

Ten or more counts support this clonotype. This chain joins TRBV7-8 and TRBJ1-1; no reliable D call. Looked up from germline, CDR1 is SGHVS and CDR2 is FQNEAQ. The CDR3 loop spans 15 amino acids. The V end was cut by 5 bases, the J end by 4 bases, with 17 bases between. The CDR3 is CASSRRPQGGTEAFF. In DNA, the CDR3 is TGTGCCAGCAGCCGACGGCCCCAAGGCGGCACTGAAGCTTTCTTT.

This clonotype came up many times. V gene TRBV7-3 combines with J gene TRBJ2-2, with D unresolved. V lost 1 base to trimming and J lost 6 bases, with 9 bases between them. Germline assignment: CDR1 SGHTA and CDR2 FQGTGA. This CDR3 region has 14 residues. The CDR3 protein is CASSLIRPAGELFF. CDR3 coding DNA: TGTGCCAGCAGCTTAATTCGACCGGCCGGGGAGCTGTTTTTT.

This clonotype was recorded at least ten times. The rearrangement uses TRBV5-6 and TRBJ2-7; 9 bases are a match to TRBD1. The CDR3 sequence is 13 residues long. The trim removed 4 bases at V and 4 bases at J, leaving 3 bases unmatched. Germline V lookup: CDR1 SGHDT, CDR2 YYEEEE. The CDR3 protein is CASSPTGGYEQYF. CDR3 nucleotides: TGTGCCAGCAGCCCGACAGGGGGGTACGAGCAGTACTTC.

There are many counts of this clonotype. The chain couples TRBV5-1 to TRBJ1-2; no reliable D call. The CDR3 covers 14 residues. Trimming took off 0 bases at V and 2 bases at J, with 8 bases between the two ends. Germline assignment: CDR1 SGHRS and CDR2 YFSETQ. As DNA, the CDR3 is TGCGCCAGCAGCTTGGGAGATCAGAACTATGGCTACACCTTC. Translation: CASSLGDQNYGYTF.

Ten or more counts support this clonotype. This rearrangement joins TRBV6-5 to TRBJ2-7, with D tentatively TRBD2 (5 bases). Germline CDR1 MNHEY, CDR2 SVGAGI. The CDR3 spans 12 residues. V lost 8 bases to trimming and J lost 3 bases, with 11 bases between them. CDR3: CASGPRGYEQYF. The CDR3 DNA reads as TGTGCCAGCGGACCACGGGGCTACGAGCAGTACTTC.

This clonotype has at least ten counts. CDR3 nucleotide sequence: TGTGCCAGCACCAGGACAGCTATGAACACTGAAGCTTTCTTT. It translates to CASTRTAMNTEAFF. The chain couples TRBV12-3 or TRBV12-4 to TRBJ1-1, with D perhaps TRBD1 (6 bases). This CDR3 comprises 14 residues. V lost 7 bases, J lost 0 bases, and 12 bases lay in between.

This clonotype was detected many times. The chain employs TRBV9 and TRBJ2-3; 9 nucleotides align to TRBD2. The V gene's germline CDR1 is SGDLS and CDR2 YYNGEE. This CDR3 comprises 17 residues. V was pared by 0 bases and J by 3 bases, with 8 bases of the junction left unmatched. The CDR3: CASSVEASGMVTDTQYF. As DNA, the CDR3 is TGTGCCAGCAGCGTAGAGGCTAGCGGGATGGTAACAGATACGCAGTATTTT.

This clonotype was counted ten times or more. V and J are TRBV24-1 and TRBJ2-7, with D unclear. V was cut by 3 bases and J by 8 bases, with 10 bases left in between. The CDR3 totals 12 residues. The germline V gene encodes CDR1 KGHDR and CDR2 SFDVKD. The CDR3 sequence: CATSDMSTKQYF. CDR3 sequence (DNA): TGTGCCACCAGTGATATGTCCACCAAGCAGTACTTC.

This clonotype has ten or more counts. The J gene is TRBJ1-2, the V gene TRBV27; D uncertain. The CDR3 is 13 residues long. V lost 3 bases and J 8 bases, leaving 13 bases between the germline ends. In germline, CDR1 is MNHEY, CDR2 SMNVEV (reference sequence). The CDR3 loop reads CASSFPAGRGYTF. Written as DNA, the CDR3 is TGTGCCAGCAGTTTTCCGGCAGGAAGGGGCTACACCTTC.

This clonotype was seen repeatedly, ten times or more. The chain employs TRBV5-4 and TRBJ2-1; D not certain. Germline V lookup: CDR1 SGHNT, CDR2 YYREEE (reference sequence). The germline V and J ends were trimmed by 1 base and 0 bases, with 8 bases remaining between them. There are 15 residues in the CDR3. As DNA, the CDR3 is TGTGCCAGCAGCTTGAGTCTCCACTCCTACAATGAGCAGTTCTTC. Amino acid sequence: CASSLSLHSYNEQFF.

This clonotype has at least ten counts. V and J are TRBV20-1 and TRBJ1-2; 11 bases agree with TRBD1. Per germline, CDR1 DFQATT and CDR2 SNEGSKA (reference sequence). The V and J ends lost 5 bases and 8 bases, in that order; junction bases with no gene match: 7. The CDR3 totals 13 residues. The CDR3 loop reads CSADGQGARGYTF. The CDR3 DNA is TGCAGTGCTGACGGACAGGGGGCGCGGGGCTACACCTTC.

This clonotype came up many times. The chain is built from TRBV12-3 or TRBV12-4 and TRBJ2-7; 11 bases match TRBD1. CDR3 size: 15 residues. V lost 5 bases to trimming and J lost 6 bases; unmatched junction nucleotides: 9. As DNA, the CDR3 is TGTGCCAGCAGTGCCTCCGGGACAGGGGGTAGCGAGCAGTACTTC. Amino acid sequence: CASSASGTGGSEQYF.

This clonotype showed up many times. CDR3 region: CASSFGRSSYEQYF. The CDR3 DNA sequence: TGTGCCAGCAGCTTTGGACGTTCCTCCTACGAGCAGTACTTC. The rearrangement joins TRBV7-2 to TRBJ2-7, with D unclear. V was cut by 3 bases and J by 0 bases, with 9 bases left in between. This CDR3 is 14 amino acids long. The V gene's germline CDR1 is SGHTA and CDR2 FQGNSA.

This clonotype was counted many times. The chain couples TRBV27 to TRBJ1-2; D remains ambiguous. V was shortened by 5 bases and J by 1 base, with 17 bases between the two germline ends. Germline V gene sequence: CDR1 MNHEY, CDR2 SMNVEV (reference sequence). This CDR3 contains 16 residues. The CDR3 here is CASSPTLADNNYGYTF. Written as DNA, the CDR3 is TGTGCCAGCAGTCCCACCTTGGCAGACAATAACTATGGCTACACCTTC.

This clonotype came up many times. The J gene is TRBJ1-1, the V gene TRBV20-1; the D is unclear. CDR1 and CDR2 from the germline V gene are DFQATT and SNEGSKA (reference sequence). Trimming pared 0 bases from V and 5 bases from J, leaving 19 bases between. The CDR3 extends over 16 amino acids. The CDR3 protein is CSARDHGRAWLTEAFF. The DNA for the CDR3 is TGCAGTGCTAGAGACCACGGTCGGGCCTGGTTAACTGAAGCTTTCTTT.

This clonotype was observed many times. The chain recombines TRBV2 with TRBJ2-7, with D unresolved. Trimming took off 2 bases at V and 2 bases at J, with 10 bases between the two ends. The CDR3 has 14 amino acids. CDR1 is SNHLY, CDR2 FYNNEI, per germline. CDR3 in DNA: TGTGCCAGCAGTGAACAAGGGCCCCCCTACGAGCAGTACTTC. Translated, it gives CASSEQGPPYEQYF.

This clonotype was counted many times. The CDR3 loop reads CASSFRAGVADTQYF. As DNA, the CDR3 is TGTGCCAGCAGTTTCCGAGCGGGAGTCGCAGATACGCAGTATTTT. The chain joins TRBV6-5 to TRBJ2-3, with 8 bases lining up with TRBD2. Losses at the gene ends were 4 bases for V and 4 bases for J; bases not matched to a gene: 7. Looked up from germline, CDR1 is MNHEY and CDR2 is SVGAGI. The CDR3 has 15 residues.

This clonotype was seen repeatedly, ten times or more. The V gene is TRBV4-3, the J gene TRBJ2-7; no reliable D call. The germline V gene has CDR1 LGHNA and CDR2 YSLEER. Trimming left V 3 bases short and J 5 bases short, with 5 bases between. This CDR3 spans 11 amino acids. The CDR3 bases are TGCGCCAGCAGCCAGGGGAACGAGCAGTACTTC. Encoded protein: CASSQGNEQYF.

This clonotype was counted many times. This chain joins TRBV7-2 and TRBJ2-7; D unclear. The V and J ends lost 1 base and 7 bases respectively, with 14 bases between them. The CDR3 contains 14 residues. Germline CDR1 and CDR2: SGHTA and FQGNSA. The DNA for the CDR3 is TGTGCCAGCAGCTTAGGAGGATCCCTGGGGGAGCAGTACTTC. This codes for CASSLGGSLGEQYF.